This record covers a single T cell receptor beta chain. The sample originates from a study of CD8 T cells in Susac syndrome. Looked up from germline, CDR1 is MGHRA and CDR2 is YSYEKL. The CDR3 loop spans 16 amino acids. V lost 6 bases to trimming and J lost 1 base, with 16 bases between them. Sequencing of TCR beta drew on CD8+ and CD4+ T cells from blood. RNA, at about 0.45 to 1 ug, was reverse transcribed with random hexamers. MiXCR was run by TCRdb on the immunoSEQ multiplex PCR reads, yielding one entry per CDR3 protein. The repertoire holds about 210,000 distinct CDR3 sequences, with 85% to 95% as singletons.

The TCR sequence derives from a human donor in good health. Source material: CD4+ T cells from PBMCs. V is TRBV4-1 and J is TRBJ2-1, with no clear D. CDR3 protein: CASRHHTGSSYNEQFF. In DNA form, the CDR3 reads TGCGCCAGCAGACACCATACCGGATCGTCCTACAATGAGCAGTTCTTC.